This TCR beta chain was retrieved from a study of blood T cell repertoires in COVID-19. Study information: COVID-19 samples collected from the United States, Italy and Spain covered acute and convalescent phases. PBMCs, B-cell-depleted T cells, or T cells provided the cDNA or gDNA that made up the material.

Per the authors' pipeline: Estimation of nucleated cell counts relied on the amplification of reference gene primers. Only in-frame clones appear in the TCRdb table, and some are missing; sequencing was by immunoSEQ multiplex PCR. That table is the source of V, J and clone size, and D and trimming were worked out from the DNA. The sample holds approximately 170,000 clones, approximately 86% seen once. The clonotype comes from a man aged 50-60 years with active or convalescent COVID-19. Sequencing was done on a sample of peripheral blood.

CDR3 loop: CASSFPQESSQPQHF. The CDR3 nucleotides are TGTGCCAGCAGTTTTCCACAGGAGTCGAGTCAGCCCCAGCATTTT. V and J are TRBV27 and TRBJ1-5; D might be TRBD1 (5 bases). Deletions cut 3 bases from V and 6 bases from J, with 15 bases between. Germline CDR1 MNHEY, CDR2 SMNVEV (reference sequence). The CDR3 runs 15 residues.